Below, 10 T cell receptor beta chains from the same sample are listed, as sequenced in a study of blood T cells in healthy people across ages. The second PCR ran roughly 6 to 11 cycles with a sample-barcoded 5' primer and J-beta primers. TCRdb independently ran MiXCR on the 5' RACE reads; one entry per CDR3 protein. The data show fewer than 1,000,000 distinct CDR3 sequences, with about 47% seen just once and 18% held by the top ten. Sample: blood. The receptors shown here come from a man older than 75 in good health.

This clonotype was found a few times. V is TRBV7-2 and J is TRBJ2-1; D is unclear. Trimming took off 6 bases at V and 6 bases at J, with 6 bases between the two ends. This CDR3 has 11 residues. Germline V gives CDR1 SGHTA, CDR2 FQGNSA. CDR3 sequence (DNA): TGTGCCAGCAGTCGGGTCAATGAGCAGTTCTTC. Translating it yields CASSRVNEQFF.

This clonotype was recorded a few times. The rearrangement links TRBV5-1 to TRBJ2-3; tentatively, D is TRBD2 (5 bases). V was cut by 4 bases and J by 4 bases, with 10 bases left in between. Germline-derived CDR1 and CDR2 are SGHRS and YFSETQ. The CDR3 runs 13 residues. The CDR3 is CASSRGDSDTQYF. In DNA, the CDR3 is TGCGCCAGCAGCCGGGGAGACTCAGATACGCAGTATTTT.

The genes are TRBV5-6 and TRBJ1-2; no definite D call. Germline V gene data show CDR1 as SGHDT and CDR2 as YYEEEE. There are 15 residues in the CDR3. V shed 3 bases and J shed 0 bases, with 12 bases lying between them. CDR3 nucleotide sequence: TGTGCCAGCAGCTCGCCGGGCCAGGCTAACTATGGCTACACCTTC. It is translated as CASSSPGQANYGYTF.

A remark on this clonotype: This clone may be a read error of a much larger clone one base away. This chain joins TRBV5-4 and TRBJ2-1; 10 positions agree with TRBD1. The germline V gene has CDR1 SGHNT and CDR2 YYREEE (reference sequence). This CDR3 has 15 amino acids. The ends lost 4 bases at V and 3 bases at J; junction bases unmatched: 4. CDR3 in amino acids: CASSRGQGVYNEQFF. Here the CDR3 DNA reads TGTGCCAGCAGCCGAGGACAGGGGGTCTACAATGAGCAGTTCTTC.

In its sample, this clonotype was seen many times. This chain links TRBV7-2 with TRBJ2-7; 8 nucleotides line up with TRBD2. Germline V gives CDR1 SGHTA, CDR2 FQGNSA. This CDR3 comprises 15 residues. V lost 8 bases and J lost 2; bases outside the gene matches: 11. CDR3 DNA sequence: TGTGCCAGCGCTCGGTCCAGCGGGAGTACCTACGAGCAGTACTTC. It encodes CASARSSGSTYEQYF. Full variable domain (remainder filled in from reference TRBV7-2 and TRBJ2-7): GAGVSQSPSNKVTEKGKDVELRCDPISGHTALYWYRQSLGQGLEFLIYFQGNSAPDKSGLPSDRFSAERTGGSVSTLTIQRTQQEDSAVYLCASARSSGSTYEQYFGPGTRLTVT.

V is TRBV7-9 and J is TRBJ2-3; TRBD1 matches 7 bases. This CDR3 has 19 residues. The germline V gene has CDR1 SEHNR and CDR2 FQNEAQ (reference sequence). With V trimmed by 5 bases and J by 0 bases, 17 bases remained unmatched. The CDR3 DNA reads as TGTGCCAGCAGCGAATTAGGCGGCACCGGGACAGCCAGCACAGATACGCAGTATTTT. Translating gives CASSELGGTGTASTDTQYF.

The rearrangement joins TRBV20-1 to TRBJ2-7; D is ambiguous. This CDR3 is 11 amino acids long. Germline CDR1 and CDR2: DFQATT and SNEGSKA (reference sequence). V lost 6 bases to trimming and J lost 4 bases, with 10 bases between them. The CDR3 spells CSASVDYEQYF. CDR3 nucleotides: TGCAGTGCGTCGGTTGATTACGAGCAGTACTTC.

This clonotype was seen repeatedly, ten times or more. The rearrangement joins TRBV20-1 to TRBJ2-5; D possibly corresponds to TRBD2 (7 bases). V was trimmed by 0 bases and J by 4 bases, leaving 15 bases between them. Germline CDR1 and CDR2: DFQATT and SNEGSKA (reference sequence). The CDR3 is 15 residues long. The CDR3 reads CSAREGGGQGETQYF. DNA of the CDR3: TGCAGTGCTAGAGAAGGGGGGGGGCAAGGAGAGACCCAGTACTTC.

This chain joins TRBV5-1 and TRBJ2-5, with 10 bases fitting TRBD2. Matching the DNA end better, TRBJ2-7 makes the J call doubtful. The CDR3 sequence is 15 residues long. Germline CDR1 is SGHRS and CDR2 is YFSETQ. The CDR3, as DNA: TGCGCCAGCAGCTTGGCCCCACTAGCGGGACGCGAGCAGTACTTC. As protein: CASSLAPLAGREQYF.

The table lists this clonotype with a few counts. This rearrangement joins TRBV4-3 to TRBJ2-5, with D possibly TRBD2 on 5 matching bases. V was shortened by 0 bases and J by 2 bases, with 7 bases between the two germline ends. The CDR3 covers 14 residues. Per the germline V gene, CDR1 is LGHNA and CDR2 is YSLEER. The CDR3 nucleotides read TGCGCCAGCAGCCAAGATCGGACTCAAGAGACCCAGTACTTC. Protein product: CASSQDRTQETQYF.